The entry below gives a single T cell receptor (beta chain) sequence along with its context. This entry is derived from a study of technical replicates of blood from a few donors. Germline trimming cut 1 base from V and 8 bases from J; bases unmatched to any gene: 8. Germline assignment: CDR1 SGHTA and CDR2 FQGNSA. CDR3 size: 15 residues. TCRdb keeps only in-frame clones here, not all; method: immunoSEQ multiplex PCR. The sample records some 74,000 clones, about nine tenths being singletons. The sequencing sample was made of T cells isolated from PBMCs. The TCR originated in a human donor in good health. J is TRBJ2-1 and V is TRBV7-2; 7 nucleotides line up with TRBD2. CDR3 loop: CASSLGTSNGDEQFF. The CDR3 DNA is TGTGCCAGCAGCTTAGGGACTAGTAACGGGGATGAGCAGTTCTTC.